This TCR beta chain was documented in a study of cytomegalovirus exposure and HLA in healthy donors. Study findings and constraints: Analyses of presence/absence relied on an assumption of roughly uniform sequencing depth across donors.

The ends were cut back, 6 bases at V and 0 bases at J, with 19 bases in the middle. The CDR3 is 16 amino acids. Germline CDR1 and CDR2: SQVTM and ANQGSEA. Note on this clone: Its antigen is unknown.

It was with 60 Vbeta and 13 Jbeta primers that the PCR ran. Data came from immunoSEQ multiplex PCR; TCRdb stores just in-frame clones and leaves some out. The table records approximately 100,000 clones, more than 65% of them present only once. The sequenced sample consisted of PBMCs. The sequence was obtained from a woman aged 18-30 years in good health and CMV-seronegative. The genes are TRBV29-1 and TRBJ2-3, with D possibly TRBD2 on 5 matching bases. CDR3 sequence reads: CSVEIRTSSSTDTQYF. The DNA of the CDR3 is TGCAGCGTGGAGATCCGGACTTCATCTAGCACAGATACGCAGTATTTT.